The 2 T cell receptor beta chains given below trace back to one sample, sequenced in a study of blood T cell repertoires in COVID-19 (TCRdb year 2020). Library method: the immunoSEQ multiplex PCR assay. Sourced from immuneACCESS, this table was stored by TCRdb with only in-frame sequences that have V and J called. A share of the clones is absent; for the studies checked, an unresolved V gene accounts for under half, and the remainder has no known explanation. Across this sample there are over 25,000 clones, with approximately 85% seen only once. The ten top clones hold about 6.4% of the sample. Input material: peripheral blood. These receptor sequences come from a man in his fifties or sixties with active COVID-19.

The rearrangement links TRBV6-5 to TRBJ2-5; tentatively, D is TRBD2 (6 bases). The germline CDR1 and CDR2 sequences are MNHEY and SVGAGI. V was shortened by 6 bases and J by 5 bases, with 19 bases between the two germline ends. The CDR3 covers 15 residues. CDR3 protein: CASSPKDYPRETQYF. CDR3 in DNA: TGTGCCAGCAGCCCAAAGGACTACCCCCGGGAGACCCAGTACTTC.

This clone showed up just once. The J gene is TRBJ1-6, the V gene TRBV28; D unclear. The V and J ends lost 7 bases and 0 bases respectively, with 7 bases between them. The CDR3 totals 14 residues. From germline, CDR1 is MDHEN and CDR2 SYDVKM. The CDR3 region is CASTGSSYNSPLHF. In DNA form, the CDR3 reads TGTGCCAGCACGGGTAGCTCCTATAATTCACCCCTCCACTTT. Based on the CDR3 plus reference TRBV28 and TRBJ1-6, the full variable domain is DVKVTQSSRYLVKRTGEKVFLECVQDMDHENMFWYRQDPGLGLRLIYFSYDVKMKEKGDIPEGYSVSREKKERFSLILESASTNQTSMYLCASTGSSYNSPLHFGNGTRLTVT.